This T cell receptor beta chain was documented in a study of blood T cell repertoires in COVID-19. Study details: From T cells, B-cell-depleted T cells, or PBMCs came the material, which was cDNA or gDNA.

Recruits, aged about 18 to 89 years, lived in 24 US areas. In assigning cohorts, the study relied on participant-reported clinical history. Cohort 3 donors counted as recovered after two negative PCRs, clearance, or resolved symptoms. Trimming at V came to 5 bases and at J to 2 bases, leaving 8 bases not matched to a gene. CDR3 length: 15 residues. Germline V gives CDR1 SNHLY, CDR2 FYNNEI. Method: immunoSEQ multiplex PCR; TCRdb's copy keeps in-frame clones and lacks some. The profile shows 150,000 to 200,000 clones, 80% of them singletons. The source of this sequence is a man aged 40-49 years who had recovered from COVID-19. The sample taken for sequencing was PBMCs or T cells enriched from blood (not recorded which). The chain is built from TRBV2 and TRBJ1-1; 7 bases agree with TRBD1. CDR3: CASSLQGQINTEAFF. CDR3 in DNA: TGTGCCAGCAGTTTACAGGGGCAAATAAACACTGAAGCTTTCTTT.